The entry that follows covers one TCR beta chain sequence. What it binds is not known. The record originates from a study of STAT3 mutations in large granular lymphocyte leukemia. Study details: Among longitudinally sequenced T-LGLL patients, roughly half had canonical activating STAT3 mutations detected. Immunosuppressive therapy was given to more than half of T-LGLL patients.

Clones were read by immunoSEQ multiplex PCR, and TCRdb kept only the in-frame ones, dropping some. The data show roughly 9,400 clones, with more than 90% seen just once and 66% held by the top ten. This CDR3 spans 14 amino acids. V lost 3 bases, J lost 5 bases, and 15 bases lay in between. Germline V lookup: CDR1 SGHRS, CDR2 YFSETQ. General study points: In T-cell large granular lymphocyte leukemia, about half of patients showed multiple immunodominant subclonotypes.

V gene TRBV5-1 combines with J gene TRBJ2-7; the D gene is possibly TRBD2 (7 bases). Sequencing used peripheral blood mononuclear cells. This sequence was found in a man in his 60s with T-cell large granular lymphocyte leukemia. Some clones in this sample may be carry-over from other donors' samples. CDR3 sequence reads: CASSSGEGVNEQYF. The CDR3 nucleotides are TGCGCCAGCAGCTCCGGGGAGGGGGTCAACGAGCAGTACTTC. The complete variable domain, with remaining parts taken from reference TRBV5-1 and TRBJ2-7, reads KAGVTQTPRYLIKTRGQQVTLSCSPISGHRSVSWYQQTPGQGLQFLFEYFSETQRNKGNFPGRFSGRQFSNSRSEMNVSTLELGDSALYLCASSSGEGVNEQYFGPGTRLTVT.